Below are 6 T cell receptor beta chains sequenced from a single sample in a study of cytomegalovirus exposure and HLA in healthy donors. The PCR ran on 60 Vbeta and 13 Jbeta primers. Assay: immunoSEQ multiplex PCR; the TCRdb copy retains only in-frame clones and omits some. The sample has about 160,000 clones, roughly four fifths seen once. Input material: PBMCs. The receptors here all came from a man in his forties or fifties in good health and CMV-seropositive.

The genes are TRBV4-1 and TRBJ2-2, with TRBD2 identical over 11 bases. The CDR3 spans 16 residues. Germline CDR1 and CDR2: MGHRA and YSYEKL. Unmatched junction bases numbered 3, after V lost 1 base and J lost 5 bases. CDR3: CASSQAIAGGTGELFF. DNA for the CDR3: TGCGCCAGCAGCCAAGCTATAGCGGGAGGGACCGGGGAGCTGTTTTTT.

V gene TRBV7-9 combines with J gene TRBJ2-1; a weak D match, TRBD2 (5 bases). The CDR3 runs to 13 residues. In germline, CDR1 is SEHNR, CDR2 FQNEAQ (reference sequence). Trimming removed 4 bases from V and 6 bases from J, with 10 bases in between. The CDR3 reads CASSSLLGNEQFF. CDR3 bases: TGTGCCAGCAGCTCTCTACTAGGCAATGAGCAGTTCTTC.

The chain couples TRBV6-5 to TRBJ2-2; 9 nucleotides agree with TRBD1. This CDR3 comprises 15 residues. Trimming cost V 6 bases and J 6 bases; bases outside gene matches: 8. The germline V gene has CDR1 MNHEY and CDR2 SVGAGI. Written as DNA, the CDR3 is TGTGCCAGCAGACGACAGGGGGAACGGGCCGGGGAGCTGTTTTTT. Amino acid sequence: CASRRQGERAGELFF.

The V gene is TRBV7-8, the J gene TRBJ1-4; D ambiguous. CDR1 SGHVS and CDR2 FQNEAQ come from the germline V gene. The CDR3 sequence is 18 residues long. Trimming removed 1 base from V and 3 bases from J, with 18 bases in between. The CDR3 protein is CASSLDWLAGASNEKLFF. The CDR3 bases are TGTGCCAGCAGCTTAGATTGGTTGGCAGGCGCTTCTAATGAAAAACTGTTTTTT.

This clone was seen a single time. The identical CDR3 is also encoded by other nucleotide sequences in the sample. The chain is built from TRBV2 and TRBJ2-7, with 12 bases lining up with TRBD2. CDR3 length equals 13 residues. Germline CDR1 SNHLY, CDR2 FYNNEI. V lost 6 bases, J lost 5 bases, and 2 bases stayed unmatched. CDR3 nucleotide sequence: TGTGCCAGCAGACTAGCGGGGGGTGACGAGCAGTACTTC. Its protein product is CASRLAGGDEQYF.

The chain is built from TRBV9 and TRBJ1-6, with D maybe TRBD1 (5 bases). Trimming removed 0 bases at V and 7 bases at J, with 8 bases between. Germline assignment: CDR1 SGDLS and CDR2 YYNGEE. The CDR3 runs 14 residues. The CDR3 loop reads CASSVVQENSPLHF. CDR3 DNA: TGTGCCAGCAGCGTAGTACAGGAGAATTCACCCCTCCACTTT.